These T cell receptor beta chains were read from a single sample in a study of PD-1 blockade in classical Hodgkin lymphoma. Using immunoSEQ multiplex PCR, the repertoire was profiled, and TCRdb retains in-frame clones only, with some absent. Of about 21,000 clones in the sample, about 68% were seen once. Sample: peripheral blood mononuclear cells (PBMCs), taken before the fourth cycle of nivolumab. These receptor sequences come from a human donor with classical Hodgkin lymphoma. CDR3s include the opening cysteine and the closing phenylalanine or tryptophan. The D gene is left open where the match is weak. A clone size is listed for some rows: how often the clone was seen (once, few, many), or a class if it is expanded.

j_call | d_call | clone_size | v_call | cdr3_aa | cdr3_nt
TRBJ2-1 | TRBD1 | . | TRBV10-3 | CAIRTGTGDNEQFF | TGTGCCATCAGGACCGGGACAGGGGACAATGAGCAGTTCTTC
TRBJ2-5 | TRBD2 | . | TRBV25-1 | CASSELGSGRVVETQYF | TGTGCCAGCAGTGAACTGGGTAGCGGGAGGGTTGTGGAGACCCAGTACTTC
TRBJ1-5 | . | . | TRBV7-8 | CASSWETGTYSNQPQHF | TGTGCCAGCAGCTGGGAGACAGGAACATATAGCAATCAGCCCCAGCATTTT
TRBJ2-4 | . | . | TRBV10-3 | CAISAGVDKNIQYF | TGTGCCATCAGTGCAGGGGTGGACAAAAACATTCAGTACTTC
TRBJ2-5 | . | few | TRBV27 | CAVRVAETQYF | TGTGCCGTCAGGGTTGCAGAGACCCAGTACTTC
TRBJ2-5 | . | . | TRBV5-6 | CASSSLTRETQYF | TGTGCCAGCAGCTCGTTGACACGGGAGACCCAGTACTTC
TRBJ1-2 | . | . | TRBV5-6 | CASSLAPVGTNYGYTF | TGTGCCAGCAGCTTGGCCCCCGTAGGGACTAACTATGGCTACACCTTC
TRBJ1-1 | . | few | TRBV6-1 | CASNEWAPTRVTEAFF | TGTGCCAGCAATGAGTGGGCCCCGACCCGTGTCACTGAAGCTTTCTTT
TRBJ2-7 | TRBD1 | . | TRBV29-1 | CSVLQQGFYEQYF | TGCAGCGTTCTCCAACAGGGGTTCTACGAGCAGTACTTC
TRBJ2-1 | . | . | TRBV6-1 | CARSGTRGDEQFF | TGTGCCAGATCCGGGACAAGGGGGGATGAGCAGTTCTTC
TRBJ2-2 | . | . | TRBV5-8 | CASSFYSGTRDGELFF | TGTGCCAGCAGCTTCTATTCCGGGACTCGGGACGGGGAGCTGTTTTTT
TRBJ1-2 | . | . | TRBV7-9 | CASSLGGIGYTF | TGTGCCAGCAGCTTGGGAGGTATTGGCTACACCTTC
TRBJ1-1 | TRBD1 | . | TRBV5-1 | CASSVGTGDGEAFF | TGCGCCAGCAGCGTCGGGACAGGCGATGGGGAAGCTTTCTTT
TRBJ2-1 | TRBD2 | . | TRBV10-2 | CASSGSYNEQFF | TGCGCCAGTAGCGGGAGCTACAATGAGCAGTTCTTC
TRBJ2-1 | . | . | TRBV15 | CATSRPSFNEQFF | TGTGCCACCAGCAGACCTAGCTTCAATGAGCAGTTCTTC
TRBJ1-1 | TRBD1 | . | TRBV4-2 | CASSQVWAGGKNTEAFF | TGTGCCAGCAGCCAAGTTTGGGCAGGGGGTAAGAACACTGAAGCTTTCTTT
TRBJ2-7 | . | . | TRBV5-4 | CASSLDWAQQYF | TGTGCCAGCAGCTTGGACTGGGCACAGCAGTACTTC
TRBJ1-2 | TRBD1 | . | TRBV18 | CASSLGQGDGYTF | TGTGCCAGCTCACTGGGACAGGGAGATGGCTACACCTTC